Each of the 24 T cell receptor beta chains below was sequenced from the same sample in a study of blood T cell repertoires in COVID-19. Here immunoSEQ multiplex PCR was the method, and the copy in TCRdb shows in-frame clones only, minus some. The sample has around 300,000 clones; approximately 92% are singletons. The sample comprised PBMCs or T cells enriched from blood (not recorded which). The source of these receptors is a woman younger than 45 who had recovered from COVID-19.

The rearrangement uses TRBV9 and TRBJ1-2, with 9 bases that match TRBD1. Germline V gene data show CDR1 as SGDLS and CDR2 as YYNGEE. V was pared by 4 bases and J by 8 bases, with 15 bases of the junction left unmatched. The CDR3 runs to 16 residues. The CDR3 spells CASSPVPGTGTTGYTF. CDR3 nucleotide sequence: TGTGCCAGCAGCCCAGTCCCCGGGACAGGGACGACCGGCTACACCTTC.

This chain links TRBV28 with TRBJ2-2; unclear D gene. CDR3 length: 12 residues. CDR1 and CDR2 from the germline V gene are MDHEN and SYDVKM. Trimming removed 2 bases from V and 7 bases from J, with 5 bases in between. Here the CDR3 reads CASSLRDGELFF. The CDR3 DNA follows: TGTGCCAGCAGTTTAAGAGACGGGGAGCTGTTTTTT.

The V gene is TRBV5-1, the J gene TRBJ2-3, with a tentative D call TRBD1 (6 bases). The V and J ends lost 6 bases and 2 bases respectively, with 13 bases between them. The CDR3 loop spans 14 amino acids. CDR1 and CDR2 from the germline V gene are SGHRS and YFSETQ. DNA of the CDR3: TGCGCCAGCATCCAGGGGCAGACCACAGATACGCAGTATTTT. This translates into CASIQGQTTDTQYF.

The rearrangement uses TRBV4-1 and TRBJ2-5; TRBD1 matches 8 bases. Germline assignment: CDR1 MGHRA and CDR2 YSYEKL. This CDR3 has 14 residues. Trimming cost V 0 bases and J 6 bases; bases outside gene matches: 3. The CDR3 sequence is CASSQDRGLKTQYF. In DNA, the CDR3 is TGCGCCAGCAGCCAAGACAGGGGGCTGAAGACCCAGTACTTC.

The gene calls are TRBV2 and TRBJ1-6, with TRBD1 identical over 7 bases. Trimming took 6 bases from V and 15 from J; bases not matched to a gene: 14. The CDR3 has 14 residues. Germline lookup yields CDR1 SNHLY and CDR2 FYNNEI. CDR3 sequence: CASRSRQGVERLHF. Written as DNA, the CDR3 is TGTGCCAGCAGATCAAGGCAGGGGGTTGAACGCCTCCACTTT.

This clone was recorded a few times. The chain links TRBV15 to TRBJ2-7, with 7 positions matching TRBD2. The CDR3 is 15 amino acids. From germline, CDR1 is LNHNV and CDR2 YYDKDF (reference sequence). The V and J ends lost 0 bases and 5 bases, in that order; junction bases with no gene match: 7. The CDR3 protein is CATSRDPGGLDEQYF. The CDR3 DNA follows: TGTGCCACCAGCAGAGATCCGGGAGGCTTGGACGAGCAGTACTTC. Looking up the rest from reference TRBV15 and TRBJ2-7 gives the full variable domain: DAMVIQNPRYQVTQFGKPVTLSCSQTLNHNVMYWYQQKSSQAPKLLFHYYDKDFNNEADTPDNFQSRRPNTSFCFLDIRSPGLGDTAMYLCATSRDPGGLDEQYFGPGTRLTVT.

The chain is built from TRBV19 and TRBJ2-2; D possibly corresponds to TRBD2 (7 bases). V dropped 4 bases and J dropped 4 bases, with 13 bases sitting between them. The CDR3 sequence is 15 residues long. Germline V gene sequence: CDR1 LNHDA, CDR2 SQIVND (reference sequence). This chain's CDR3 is CASSTGGVLTGELFF. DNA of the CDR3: TGTGCCAGTAGTACGGGGGGCGTTCTCACCGGGGAGCTGTTTTTT.

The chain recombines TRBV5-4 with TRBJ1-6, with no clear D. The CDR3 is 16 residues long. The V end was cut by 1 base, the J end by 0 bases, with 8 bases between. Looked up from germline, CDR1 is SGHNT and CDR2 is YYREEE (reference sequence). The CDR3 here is CASSLSPSSYNSPLHF. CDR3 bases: TGTGCCAGCAGCTTGTCTCCTAGCTCCTATAATTCACCCCTCCACTTT.

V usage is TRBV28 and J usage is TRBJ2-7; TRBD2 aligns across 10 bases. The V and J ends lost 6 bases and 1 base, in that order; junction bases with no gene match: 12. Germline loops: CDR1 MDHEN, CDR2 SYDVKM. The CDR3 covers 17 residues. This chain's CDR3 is CASRNRASGRGSYEQYF. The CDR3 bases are TGTGCCAGCAGAAATCGGGCTAGCGGGAGAGGGTCCTACGAGCAGTACTTC. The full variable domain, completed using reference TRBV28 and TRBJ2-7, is DVKVTQSSRYLVKRTGEKVFLECVQDMDHENMFWYRQDPGLGLRLIYFSYDVKMKEKGDIPEGYSVSREKKERFSLILESASTNQTSMYLCASRNRASGRGSYEQYFGPGTRLTVT.

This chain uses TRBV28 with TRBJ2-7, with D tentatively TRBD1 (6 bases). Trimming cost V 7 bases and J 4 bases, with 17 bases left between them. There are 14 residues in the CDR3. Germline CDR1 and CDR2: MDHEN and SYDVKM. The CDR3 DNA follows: TGTGCCAGCAACTCGATGGGGGCGACGTACGAGCAGTACTTC. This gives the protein CASNSMGATYEQYF.

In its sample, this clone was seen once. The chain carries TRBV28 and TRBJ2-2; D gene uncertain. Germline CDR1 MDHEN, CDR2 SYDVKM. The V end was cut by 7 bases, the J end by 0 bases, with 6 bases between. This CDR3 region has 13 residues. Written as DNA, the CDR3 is TGTGCCAGCACAGACACGAACACCGGGGAGCTGTTTTTT. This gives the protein CASTDTNTGELFF.

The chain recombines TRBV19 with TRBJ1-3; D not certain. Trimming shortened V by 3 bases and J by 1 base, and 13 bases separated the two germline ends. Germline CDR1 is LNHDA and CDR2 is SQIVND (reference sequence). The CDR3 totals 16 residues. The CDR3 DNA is TGTGCCAGTAGTATGAGGAGTCAGCTTTCTGGAAACACCATATATTTT. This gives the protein CASSMRSQLSGNTIYF.

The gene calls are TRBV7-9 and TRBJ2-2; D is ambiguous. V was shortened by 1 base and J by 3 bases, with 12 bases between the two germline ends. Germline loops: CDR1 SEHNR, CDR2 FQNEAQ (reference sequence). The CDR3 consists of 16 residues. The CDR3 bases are TGTGCCAGCAGCTTAGTCGGTCCTAAATACACCGGGGAGCTGTTTTTT. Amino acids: CASSLVGPKYTGELFF.

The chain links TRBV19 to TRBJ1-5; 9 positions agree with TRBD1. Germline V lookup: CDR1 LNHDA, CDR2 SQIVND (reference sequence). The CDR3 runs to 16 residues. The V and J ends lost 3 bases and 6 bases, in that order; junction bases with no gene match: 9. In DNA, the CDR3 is TGTGCCAGTAGTATTAAACAGGGGGCTCTCGGTCAGCCCCAGCATTTT. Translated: CASSIKQGALGQPQHF.

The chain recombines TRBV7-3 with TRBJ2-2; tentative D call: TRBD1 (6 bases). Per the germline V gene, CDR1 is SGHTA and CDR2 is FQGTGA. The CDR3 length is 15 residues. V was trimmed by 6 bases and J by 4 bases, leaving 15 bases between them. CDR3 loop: CASSPWDIPTGELFF. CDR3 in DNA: TGTGCCAGCAGTCCCTGGGACATCCCCACCGGGGAGCTGTTTTTT.

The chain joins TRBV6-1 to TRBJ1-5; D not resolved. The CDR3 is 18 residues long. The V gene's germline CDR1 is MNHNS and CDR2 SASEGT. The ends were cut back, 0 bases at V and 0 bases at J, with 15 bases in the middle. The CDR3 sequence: CASSEADQAAYSNQPQHF. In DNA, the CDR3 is TGTGCCAGCAGTGAAGCAGATCAGGCAGCTTATAGCAATCAGCCCCAGCATTTT.

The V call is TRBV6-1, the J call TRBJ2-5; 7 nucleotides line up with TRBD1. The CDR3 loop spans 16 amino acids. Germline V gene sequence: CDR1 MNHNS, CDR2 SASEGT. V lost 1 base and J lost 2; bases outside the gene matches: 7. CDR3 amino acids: CASSEGSGRGQETQYF. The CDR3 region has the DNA TGTGCCAGCAGTGAAGGCTCCGGCAGGGGGCAAGAGACCCAGTACTTC.

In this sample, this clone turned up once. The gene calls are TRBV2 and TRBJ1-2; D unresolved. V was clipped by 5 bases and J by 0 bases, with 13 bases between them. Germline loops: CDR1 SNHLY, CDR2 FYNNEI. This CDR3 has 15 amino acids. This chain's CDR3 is CASSSFGLANYGYTF. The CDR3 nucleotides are TGTGCCAGCAGTTCATTCGGACTGGCTAACTATGGCTACACCTTC.

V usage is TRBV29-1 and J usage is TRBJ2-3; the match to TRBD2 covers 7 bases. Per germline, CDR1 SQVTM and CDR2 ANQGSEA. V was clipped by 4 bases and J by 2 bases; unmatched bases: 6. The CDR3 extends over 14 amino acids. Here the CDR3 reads CSVAEGRVTDTQYF. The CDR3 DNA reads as TGCAGCGTTGCGGAGGGGAGGGTCACAGATACGCAGTATTTT.

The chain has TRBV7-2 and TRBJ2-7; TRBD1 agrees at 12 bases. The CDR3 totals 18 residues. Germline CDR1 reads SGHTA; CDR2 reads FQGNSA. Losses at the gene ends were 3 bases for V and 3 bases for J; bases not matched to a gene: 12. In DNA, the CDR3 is TGTGCCAGCAGCTTTTTATTCGGGACAGGGGGCGCCATCTACGAGCAGTACTTC. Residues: CASSFLFGTGGAIYEQYF.

CDR3 sequence: CASSEGVLVRTGELFF. As DNA, the CDR3 is TGTGCCAGCAGCGAAGGGGTTCTAGTCCGGACCGGGGAGCTGTTTTTT. This chain links TRBV4-2 with TRBJ2-2; weak D call: TRBD1 (5 bases). Per germline, CDR1 LGHNA and CDR2 YNFKEQ. The CDR3 runs 16 residues. V lost 5 bases to trimming and J lost 5 bases, with 18 bases between them.

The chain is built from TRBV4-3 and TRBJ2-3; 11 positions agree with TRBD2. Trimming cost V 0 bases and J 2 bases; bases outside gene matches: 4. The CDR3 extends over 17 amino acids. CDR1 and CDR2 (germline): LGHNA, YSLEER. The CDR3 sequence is CASSQEGTSGFTDTQYF. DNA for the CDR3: TGCGCCAGCAGCCAAGAGGGGACTAGCGGATTCACAGATACGCAGTATTTT.

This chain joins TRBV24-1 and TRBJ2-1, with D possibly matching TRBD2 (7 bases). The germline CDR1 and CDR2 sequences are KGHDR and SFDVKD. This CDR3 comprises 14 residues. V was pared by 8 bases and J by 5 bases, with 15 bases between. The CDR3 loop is CATNGRGQNNEQFF. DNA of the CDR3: TGTGCCACCAATGGGCGGGGGCAAAACAATGAGCAGTTCTTC.

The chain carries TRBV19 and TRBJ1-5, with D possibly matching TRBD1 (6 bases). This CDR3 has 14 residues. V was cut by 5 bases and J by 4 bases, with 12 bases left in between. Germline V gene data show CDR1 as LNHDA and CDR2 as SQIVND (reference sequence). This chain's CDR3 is CASSQTGNNQPQHF. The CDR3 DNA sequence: TGTGCCAGTAGTCAGACAGGTAATAATCAGCCCCAGCATTTT. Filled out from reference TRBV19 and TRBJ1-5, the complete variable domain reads DGGITQSPKYLFRKEGQNVTLSCEQNLNHDAMYWYRQDPGQGLRLIYYSQIVNDFQKGDIAEGYSVSREKKESFPLTVTSAQKNPTAFYLCASSQTGNNQPQHFGDGTRLSIL.